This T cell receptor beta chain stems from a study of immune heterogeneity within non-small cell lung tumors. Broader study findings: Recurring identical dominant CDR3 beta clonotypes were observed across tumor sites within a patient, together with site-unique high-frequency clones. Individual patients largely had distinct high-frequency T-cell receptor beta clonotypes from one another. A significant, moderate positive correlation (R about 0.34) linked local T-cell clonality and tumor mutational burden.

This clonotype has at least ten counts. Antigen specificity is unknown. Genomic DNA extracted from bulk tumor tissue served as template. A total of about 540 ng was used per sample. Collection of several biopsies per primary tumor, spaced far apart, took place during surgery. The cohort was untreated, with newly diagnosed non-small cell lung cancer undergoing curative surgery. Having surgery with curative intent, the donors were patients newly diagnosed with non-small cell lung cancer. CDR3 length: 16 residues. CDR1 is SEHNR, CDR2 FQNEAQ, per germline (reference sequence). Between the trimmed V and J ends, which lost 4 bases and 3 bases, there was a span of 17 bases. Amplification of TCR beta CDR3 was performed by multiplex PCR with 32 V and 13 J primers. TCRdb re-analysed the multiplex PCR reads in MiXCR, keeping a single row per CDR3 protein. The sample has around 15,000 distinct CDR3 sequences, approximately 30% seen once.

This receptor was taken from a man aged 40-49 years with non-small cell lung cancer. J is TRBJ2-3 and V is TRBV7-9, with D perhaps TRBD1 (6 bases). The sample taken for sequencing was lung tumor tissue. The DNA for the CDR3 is TGTGCCAGCAGCTATGGGACACCTAAGGGGACAGATACGCAGTATTTT. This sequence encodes CASSYGTPKGTDTQYF.